This passage covers 18 T cell receptor beta chains from one sample sequenced in a study of graft-versus-host responses after intestinal transplantation. No antigen is known for these receptors. Assay used: immunoSEQ multiplex PCR; TCRdb lists only in-frame clones, some missing. The sample holds 80,000 to 90,000 clones, around 90% seen once. The sample was unstimulated CD4+ T cells sorted from spleen or lymph node cells, taken before intestinal transplant. The origin of the receptors is a human donor who received an intestinal transplant.

CDR3 residues: CASSGGRPYEQYF. In DNA, the CDR3 is TGTGCCAGCAGCGGAGGACGGCCCTACGAGCAGTACTTC. This sequence joins TRBV28 and TRBJ2-7, with a weak D call TRBD2 (5 bases). Trimming took off 6 bases at V and 2 bases at J, with 11 bases between the two ends. The germline V gene has CDR1 MDHEN and CDR2 SYDVKM. This CDR3 region has 13 residues. The complete variable domain, with remaining parts taken from reference TRBV28 and TRBJ2-7, reads DVKVTQSSRYLVKRTGEKVFLECVQDMDHENMFWYRQDPGLGLRLIYFSYDVKMKEKGDIPEGYSVSREKKERFSLILESASTNQTSMYLCASSGGRPYEQYFGPGTRLTVT.

This chain links TRBV6-6 with TRBJ1-5; 10 bases agree with TRBD1. V dropped 2 bases and J dropped 2; count of bases not matched to a gene: 0. Looked up from germline, CDR1 is MNHNY and CDR2 is SVGAGI (reference sequence). The CDR3 covers 15 residues. The CDR3, as DNA: TGTGCCAGCAGTTACGGGACAGGGGGCAATCAGCCCCAGCATTTT. Its translation: CASSYGTGGNQPQHF.

J is TRBJ2-1 and V is TRBV11-3; TRBD2 aligns across 9 bases. Trimming took 5 bases from V and 7 from J; bases not matched to a gene: 9. This CDR3 contains 15 residues. The germline V gene has CDR1 SGHNT and CDR2 YENEEA. The CDR3 spells CASSPSLSGRNEQFF. Here the CDR3 DNA reads TGTGCCAGCAGCCCGTCTCTTAGCGGGAGAAATGAGCAGTTCTTC.

This chain connects TRBV27 to TRBJ2-3, with D possibly being TRBD1 or TRBD2 (5 bases each). V lost 3 bases, J lost 1 base, and 20 bases lay in between. From germline, CDR1 is MNHEY and CDR2 SMNVEV (reference sequence). The CDR3 length is 18 residues. Here the CDR3 DNA reads TGTGCCAGCAGTTTGGGTCACGGGGCTCCCCTGGGCACAGATACGCAGTATTTT. Amino acid sequence: CASSLGHGAPLGTDTQYF.

This chain joins TRBV5-4 and TRBJ2-1; 14 nucleotides match TRBD2. From germline, CDR1 is SGHNT and CDR2 YYREEE (reference sequence). The CDR3 length is 17 residues. V lost 0 bases and J lost 3; bases outside the gene matches: 2. The DNA for the CDR3 is TGTGCCAGCAGCTTGGGGACTAGCGGGAGGCTCTACAATGAGCAGTTCTTC. It specifies CASSLGTSGRLYNEQFF.

The chain combines TRBV7-9 with TRBJ2-5; 9 nucleotides agree with TRBD1. J was trimmed by 5 bases and V by 6 bases; bases with no gene match: 7. This CDR3 comprises 14 residues. Germline CDR1 and CDR2: SEHNR and FQNEAQ (reference sequence). The CDR3 region has the DNA TGTGCCAGCAGAGGGAGGACAGGGGTTGAGACCCAGTACTTC. Translation gives CASRGRTGVETQYF.

Worth noting for this clone: This same CDR3 is encoded by further DNA sequences in the sample. The J gene is TRBJ2-5, the V gene TRBV28, with D perhaps TRBD2 (6 bases). The CDR3 is made up of 15 amino acids. From germline, CDR1 is MDHEN and CDR2 SYDVKM. V dropped 5 bases and J dropped 2 bases, with 15 bases sitting between them. Written as DNA, the CDR3 is TGTGCCAGCAGTCTCACCGGAGGAGGGCAAGAGACCCAGTACTTC. This translates into CASSLTGGGQETQYF.

This chain uses TRBV11-2 with TRBJ1-5; D unresolved. Germline CDR1 and CDR2: SGHAT and FQNNGV. CDR3 size: 14 residues. Deletions cut 1 base from V and 0 bases from J, with 4 bases between. This chain's CDR3 is CASSLVSSNQPQHF. CDR3 DNA sequence: TGTGCCAGCAGCTTAGTGTCTAGCAATCAGCCCCAGCATTTT.

This clone has only one observation. The chain joins TRBV29-1 to TRBJ1-2, with D hard to call. Trimming took off 7 bases at V and 8 bases at J, with 17 bases between the two ends. CDR3 length equals 12 residues. Germline V gene lookup returns CDR1 SQVTM and CDR2 ANQGSEA. The CDR3 loop is CSDILGSGGYTF. The CDR3 nucleotides read TGCAGCGACATACTGGGGTCGGGAGGCTACACCTTC.

In its sample, this clone was seen once. The chain recombines TRBV5-6 with TRBJ1-5; D remains unclear. The germline V and J ends were trimmed by 0 bases and 4 bases, with 11 bases remaining between them. Germline V gene data show CDR1 as SGHDT and CDR2 as YYEEEE. This CDR3 has 15 amino acids. The CDR3 region has the DNA TGTGCCAGCAGCTTGGGCTGGGGAGGGAATCAGCCCCAGCATTTT. Amino acid sequence: CASSLGWGGNQPQHF.

Details on this clone: Additional DNA sequences in this sample encode the identical CDR3. The chain uses TRBV21-1 and TRBJ1-1; the tabulated D call, TRBD1, remains unverified against the DNA. TRBV21-1 has pseudogene status. This CDR3 has 15 amino acids. DNA of the CDR3: TGTGCCAGCAGCAGCGGACAGGCACGAACGACTGAGGCTTTCTTT. Its translation: CASSSGQARTTEAFF.

The chain combines TRBV9 with TRBJ1-1, with 12 bases fitting TRBD1. CDR1 SGDLS and CDR2 YYNGEE come from the germline V gene. This CDR3 is built from 15 residues. With 4 bases clipped from V and 3 bases from J, the junction kept 4 bases outside the gene matches. The CDR3 DNA reads TGTGCCAGCAGCCCCCGGGACAGGGGGCACACTGAAGCTTTCTTT. It codes for CASSPRDRGHTEAFF.

The J gene is TRBJ2-1, the V gene TRBV11-3, with TRBD1 identical over 12 bases. Germline V CDR1 and CDR2: SGHNT, YENEEA. V was clipped by 5 bases and J by 8 bases; unmatched bases: 10. The CDR3 has 16 amino acids. As DNA, the CDR3 is TGTGCCAGCAGCCGGGGAGGGACAGGGGGCGTCTATGAGCAGTTCTTC. It is translated as CASSRGGTGGVYEQFF. Supplemented by reference TRBV11-3 and TRBJ2-1, the full variable domain reads EAGVVQSPRYKIIEKKQPVAFWCNPISGHNTLYWYLQNLGQGPELLIRYENEEAVDDSQLPKDRFSAERLKGVDSTLKIQPAELGDSAVYLCASSRGGTGGVYEQFFGPGTRLTVL.

The genes are TRBV19 and TRBJ2-7, with 8 nucleotides matching TRBD2. The CDR3 sequence is 15 residues long. The germline CDR1 and CDR2 sequences are LNHDA and SQIVND (reference sequence). The V gene end was trimmed by 6 bases and the J gene end by 5 bases; junction bases not matched to a gene: 12. Here the CDR3 reads CASSRIAGSGDEQYF. The CDR3 DNA reads as TGTGCCAGTAGCAGAATAGCGGGGTCTGGAGACGAGCAGTACTTC.

The chain has TRBV19 and TRBJ1-1; the match to TRBD1 covers 10 bases. The CDR3 is made up of 15 amino acids. The trim removed 7 bases at V and 3 bases at J, leaving 8 bases unmatched. CDR1 and CDR2 from the germline V gene are LNHDA and SQIVND (reference sequence). Here the CDR3 reads CASIPMGTGDTEAFF. CDR3 DNA sequence: TGTGCCAGTATCCCAATGGGGACAGGGGACACTGAAGCTTTCTTT.

This sequence joins TRBV6-5 and TRBJ2-7; the D gene is possibly TRBD2 (6 bases). V was pared by 1 base and J by 4 bases, with 11 bases between. The CDR3 extends over 14 amino acids. Germline lookup yields CDR1 MNHEY and CDR2 SVGAGI. The CDR3 DNA reads as TGTGCCAGCAGTTACTACGGGAGTAGGTACGAGCAGTACTTC. Translated: CASSYYGSRYEQYF.

This CDR3 is CSVEFQGGQPQHF. The CDR3 DNA sequence: TGCAGCGTTGAGTTCCAGGGCGGTCAGCCCCAGCATTTT. The chain uses TRBV29-1 and TRBJ1-5; D is perhaps TRBD1 (5 bases). Germline V lookup: CDR1 SQVTM, CDR2 ANQGSEA. The CDR3 runs 13 residues. Trimming left V 3 bases short and J 6 bases short, with 12 bases between.

The chain combines TRBV10-1 with TRBJ2-5; no reliable D call. The J call may be mistaken, given a closer DNA end match to TRBJ2-7. The CDR3 runs 14 residues. Germline V gene data show CDR1 as WNHNN and CDR2 as SYGVQD (reference sequence). The CDR3 reads CASSGNLGSYEQYF. DNA of the CDR3: TGCGCCAGCAGTGGAAATTTGGGGTCCTACGAGCAGTACTTC.